Below, 29 T cell receptor beta chains from the same sample are listed, as sequenced in a study of blood T cell repertoires in COVID-19. Data came from immunoSEQ multiplex PCR; TCRdb stores just in-frame clones and leaves some out. Of fewer than 350,000 clones in the sample, roughly 91% were seen once. The sample comprised PBMCs or T cells enriched from blood (not recorded which). Receptors were obtained from a woman aged 40 to 50 with acute COVID-19.

The chain links TRBV11-2 to TRBJ2-7; D gene unclear. Germline V lookup: CDR1 SGHAT, CDR2 FQNNGV. Trimming removed 1 base from V and 1 base from J, with 11 bases in between. This CDR3 contains 15 residues. The CDR3 DNA reads as TGTGCCAGCAGCTTAGTTGCAGGATTATCCTACGAGCAGTACTTC. Its translation is CASSLVAGLSYEQYF.

The chain links TRBV4-1 to TRBJ1-6; D gene unclear. Trimming removed 4 bases from V and 8 bases from J, with 9 bases in between. CDR1 is MGHRA and CDR2 is YSYEKL in the germline V gene. This CDR3 is 13 amino acids long. CDR3 coding DNA: TGCGCCAGCAGCCGGACTGCCGATTCACCCCTCCACTTT. Translated: CASSRTADSPLHF.

The chain has TRBV18 and TRBJ2-1, with 10 bases that match TRBD2. V shed 3 bases and J 8 bases; nucleotides not matched to a gene: 10. CDR3 length: 16 residues. CDR1 is KGHSH, CDR2 LQKENI, per germline. Written as DNA, the CDR3 is TGTGCCAGCTCACCCGTCGGAGCGGGGGGGCGTCATGAGCAGTTCTTC. Its translation is CASSPVGAGGRHEQFF.

Only one count was recorded for this clone. The CDR3 bases are TGTGCCAGCAGCTGGACAGGGTCCTACGAGCAGTACTTC. It specifies CASSWTGSYEQYF. The chain is built from TRBV11-3 and TRBJ2-7, with TRBD1 matching 8 bases. Germline loops: CDR1 SGHNT, CDR2 YENEEA. V shed 4 bases and J 1 base; nucleotides not matched to a gene: 0. There are 13 residues in the CDR3.

This chain links TRBV28 with TRBJ2-7, with 7 bases that match TRBD1. CDR1 is MDHEN and CDR2 is SYDVKM in the germline V gene. This CDR3 spans 15 amino acids. Trimming at V came to 5 bases and at J to 4 bases, leaving 11 bases not matched to a gene. This CDR3 is CASSLRGITPYEQYF. The DNA of the CDR3 is TGTGCCAGCAGTCTCAGGGGGATTACCCCATACGAGCAGTACTTC.

The chain has TRBV9 and TRBJ2-1; 9 bases are shared with TRBD2. Germline CDR1 is SGDLS and CDR2 is YYNGEE. The CDR3 is 15 amino acids. V lost 0 bases, J lost 8 bases, and 6 bases stayed unmatched. CDR3 protein: CASSVVPSGNDEQFF. In DNA form, the CDR3 reads TGTGCCAGCAGCGTAGTACCTAGCGGGAACGATGAGCAGTTCTTC.

The J gene is TRBJ2-7, the V gene TRBV2, with TRBD2 matching 7 bases. Germline loops: CDR1 SNHLY, CDR2 FYNNEI. Trimming at V came to 9 bases and at J to 7 bases, leaving 15 bases not matched to a gene. CDR3 length equals 14 residues. In DNA form, the CDR3 reads TGTGCCAGTGCCGCGGGGGTAAAGGGGCATGAGCAGTACTTC. Amino acids: CASAAGVKGHEQYF. Complete variable domain (other parts from reference TRBV2 and TRBJ2-7): EPEVTQTPSHQVTQMGQEVILRCVPISNHLYFYWYRQILGQKVEFLVSFYNNEISEKSEIFDDQFSVERPDGSNFTLKIRSTKLEDSAMYFCASAAGVKGHEQYFGPGTRLTVT.

The chain uses TRBV4-1 and TRBJ1-5; D gene uncertain. V lost 0 bases and J 9 bases, leaving 15 bases between the germline ends. The CDR3 is made up of 15 amino acids. The germline V gene has CDR1 MGHRA and CDR2 YSYEKL. The CDR3 is CASSQDSLRSGPQHF. The DNA of the CDR3 is TGCGCCAGCAGCCAAGACAGTCTCCGCAGCGGGCCCCAGCATTTT.

V gene TRBV2 combines with J gene TRBJ2-7; the match to TRBD2 covers 7 bases. Germline V lookup: CDR1 SNHLY, CDR2 FYNNEI. V shed 7 bases, J shed 2 bases, and the junction held 8 bases outside the gene matches. This CDR3 comprises 14 residues. CDR3 protein: CASNLAGSTYEQYF. The CDR3 nucleotides read TGTGCCAGCAATTTAGCGGGTTCCACCTACGAGCAGTACTTC.

J is TRBJ1-6 and V is TRBV7-2, with D unresolved. CDR1 is SGHTA, CDR2 FQGNSA, per germline. This CDR3 has 14 amino acids. Trimming left V 5 bases short and J 6 bases short, with 11 bases between. The CDR3 protein is CASSPVRSNSPLHF. The CDR3 DNA reads as TGTGCCAGCAGCCCCGTCCGGAGTAATTCACCCCTCCACTTT.

The rearrangement joins TRBV5-1 to TRBJ2-2, with D tentatively TRBD1 (5 bases). V lost 4 bases to trimming and J lost 1 base, with 11 bases between them. The CDR3 runs to 15 residues. CDR1 and CDR2 (germline): SGHRS, YFSETQ. CDR3 nucleotides: TGCGCCAGCAGCAGGGGAACAGAGAACACCGGGGAGCTGTTTTTT. Its translation is CASSRGTENTGELFF.

The V call is TRBV28, the J call TRBJ1-3; tentatively, D is TRBD1 (6 bases). This CDR3 region has 15 residues. CDR1 and CDR2 from the germline V gene are MDHEN and SYDVKM. The V gene lost 5 bases and the J gene lost 4 bases, with 15 bases spanning the gap. CDR3: CASSPQGRGGNTIYF. The CDR3 DNA reads as TGTGCCAGCAGTCCACAGGGACGGGGAGGAAACACCATATATTTT. Combining the CDR3 with reference TRBV28 and TRBJ1-3 gives the whole variable domain DVKVTQSSRYLVKRTGEKVFLECVQDMDHENMFWYRQDPGLGLRLIYFSYDVKMKEKGDIPEGYSVSREKKERFSLILESASTNQTSMYLCASSPQGRGGNTIYFGEGSWLTVV.

The V and J genes are TRBV7-9 and TRBJ1-1; D perhaps matches TRBD1 (5 bases). Germline V lookup: CDR1 SEHNR, CDR2 FQNEAQ (reference sequence). V was shortened by 5 bases and J by 8 bases, with 12 bases between the two germline ends. CDR3 length equals 12 residues. CDR3 sequence (DNA): TGTGCCAGCAGCCCCGGGGGGAAGGAAGCTTTCTTT. This translates into CASSPGGKEAFF.

This chain uses TRBV6-5 with TRBJ1-2; 9 bases fit TRBD1. Germline CDR1 is MNHEY and CDR2 is SVGAGI. This CDR3 contains 14 residues. V lost 5 bases and J lost 6; bases outside the gene matches: 7. CDR3 DNA sequence: TGTGCCAGCAGTCTGGGACAGGGAAGAGATGGCTACACCTTC. Protein: CASSLGQGRDGYTF.

The chain recombines TRBV5-5 with TRBJ1-3, with D maybe TRBD1 (5 bases). Trimming shortened V by 5 bases and J by 0 bases, and 12 bases separated the two germline ends. The length of the CDR3 is 15 residues. Germline V gene data show CDR1 as SGHKS and CDR2 as YYEKEE (reference sequence). DNA of the CDR3: TGTGCCAGCAGTGCACCGGACAACTCTGGAAACACCATATATTTT. It translates to CASSAPDNSGNTIYF.

In this sample, this clone turned up once. J is TRBJ1-4 and V is TRBV27; 8 nucleotides agree with TRBD1. This CDR3 contains 13 residues. The germline V gene encodes CDR1 MNHEY and CDR2 SMNVEV (reference sequence). V dropped 8 bases and J dropped 5; count of bases not matched to a gene: 4. CDR3 sequence reads: CASRGQANEKLFF. The CDR3, as DNA: TGTGCCAGCCGGGGACAGGCGAATGAAAAACTGTTTTTT. Full variable domain (missing parts from reference TRBV27 and TRBJ1-4): EAQVTQNPRYLITVTGKKLTVTCSQNMNHEYMSWYRQDPGLGLRQIYYSMNVEVTDKGDVPEGYKVSRKEKRNFPLILESPSPNQTSLYFCASRGQANEKLFFGSGTQLSVL.

The CDR3 region is CASSRVFQGALNQPQHF. The CDR3 DNA is TGTGCCAGCAGCCGGGTTTTTCAGGGCGCCTTAAATCAGCCCCAGCATTTT. The genes are TRBV5-5 and TRBJ1-5; D may be TRBD1 (5 bases). CDR3 size: 17 residues. V lost 4 bases and J lost 4, with 21 bases in between. The germline V gene has CDR1 SGHKS and CDR2 YYEKEE (reference sequence).

The chain carries TRBV5-1 and TRBJ1-1; no clear D. Trimming removed 2 bases from V and 2 bases from J, with 10 bases in between. This CDR3 region has 14 residues. Germline lookup yields CDR1 SGHRS and CDR2 YFSETQ. CDR3 bases: TGCGCCAGCAGCTTTCGAGAACGAAACACTGAAGCTTTCTTT. Its translation is CASSFRERNTEAFF.

Many counts were recorded for this clone. V and J are TRBV3-1 (or the pseudogene TRBV3-2) and TRBJ1-4; TRBD1 aligns across 8 bases. This CDR3 is 18 amino acids long. V was clipped by 1 base and J by 7 bases; unmatched bases: 14. Germline V gene lookup returns CDR1 LGHDT and CDR2 YNNKEL (reference sequence). The CDR3 is CASSQGAGGARGREKLFF. As DNA, the CDR3 is TGTGCCAGCAGCCAAGGCGCCGGGGGCGCCAGGGGGCGTGAAAAACTGTTTTTT.

This chain connects TRBV4-1 to TRBJ1-1, with D perhaps matching TRBD1 (6 bases). Deletions cut 1 base from V and 0 bases from J, with 18 bases between. CDR3 length equals 18 residues. Germline V CDR1 and CDR2: MGHRA, YSYEKL. The CDR3 loop is CASSQVPRQEAMNTEAFF. The CDR3 coding sequence is TGCGCCAGCAGCCAAGTACCGCGACAGGAAGCCATGAACACTGAAGCTTTCTTT.

J is TRBJ2-7 and V is TRBV4-1; 9 bases map to TRBD2. CDR1 MGHRA and CDR2 YSYEKL come from the germline V gene. The CDR3 contains 16 residues. V gave up 1 base and J gave up 5 bases; unmatched junction bases: 9. CDR3: CASSQAPTAGGNEQYF. The CDR3 DNA follows: TGCGCCAGCAGCCAAGCCCCCACAGCGGGAGGCAACGAGCAGTACTTC.

This chain uses TRBV4-1 with TRBJ2-7; 7 bases map to TRBD1. CDR3 length: 15 residues. Germline-derived CDR1 and CDR2 are MGHRA and YSYEKL. J lost 2 bases, V lost 4 bases, and 8 bases had no gene match. CDR3 nucleotide sequence: TGCGCCAGCAGCCTTAGACAGGGCCAGACCTACGAGCAGTACTTC. This sequence encodes CASSLRQGQTYEQYF.

V is TRBV7-3 and J is TRBJ2-1, with a weak D call TRBD2 (6 bases). CDR1 and CDR2 (germline): SGHTA, FQGTGA. CDR3 length: 16 residues. V dropped 1 base and J dropped 1 base, with 11 bases sitting between them. The CDR3 nucleotides are TGTGCCAGCAGCTTAATTGGCGGGACGTCCTACAATGAGCAGTTCTTC. Residues: CASSLIGGTSYNEQFF.

This clone was observed a single time. J is TRBJ1-6 and V is TRBV5-6; D is perhaps TRBD1 (6 bases). V was clipped by 0 bases and J by 2 bases, with 12 bases between them. Germline V gene lookup returns CDR1 SGHDT and CDR2 YYEEEE. The CDR3 has 17 amino acids. CDR3 sequence: CASSLERGKTYNSPLHF. The CDR3 nucleotides read TGTGCCAGCAGCTTGGAGAGGGGGAAGACCTATAATTCACCCCTCCACTTT.

The chain combines TRBV14 with TRBJ1-6; D is unclear. The CDR3 contains 14 residues. Trimming shortened V by 4 bases and J by 8 bases, and 12 bases separated the two germline ends. Germline values: CDR1 SGHDN, CDR2 FVKESK. For the CDR3, the DNA is TGTGCCAGCAGCCCACGACAAGTTGATTCACCCCTCCACTTT. Its translation is CASSPRQVDSPLHF.

This chain connects TRBV3-1 (or the pseudogene TRBV3-2) to TRBJ2-5; D is perhaps TRBD2 (5 bases). Trimming stripped 0 bases from V and 7 bases from J, with 12 bases between. The germline gives CDR1 LGHDT, CDR2 YNNKEL (reference sequence). The CDR3 runs to 14 residues. CDR3 region: CASSQDRGIGTQYF. In nucleotides, the CDR3 is TGTGCCAGCAGCCAAGATCGGGGTATCGGGACCCAGTACTTC.

The sample holds one count of this clone. Here the CDR3 reads CASSPTPGTGNPGYTF. The CDR3, as DNA: TGTGCCAGCAGCCCCACCCCCGGGACAGGGAATCCTGGCTACACCTTC. V usage is TRBV7-2 and J usage is TRBJ1-2; 9 bases are a match to TRBD1. Germline assignment: CDR1 SGHTA and CDR2 FQGNSA. The CDR3 extends over 16 amino acids. V was pared by 5 bases and J by 7 bases, with 14 bases of the junction left unmatched.

The CDR3 DNA is TGTGCCAGCAGCTCCCTAGTGGGGGGATCTGGCGCTGGAAACACCATATATTTT. Protein: CASSSLVGGSGAGNTIYF. V gene TRBV7-2 combines with J gene TRBJ1-3; a possible D gene is TRBD1 (5 bases). Per the germline V gene, CDR1 is SGHTA and CDR2 is FQGNSA. CDR3 length: 18 residues. The V end lost 4 bases, the J end lost 2 bases, and 21 bases lay between the germline ends.

The DNA for the CDR3 is TGTGCCAGCAGCTTAACGCAACTAGCCCGACGGGGAGATACGCAGTATTTT. Its protein is CASSLTQLARRGDTQYF. This chain connects TRBV7-2 to TRBJ2-3; TRBD2 is a possible D gene (6 bases). With 2 bases removed from V and 5 bases from J, the gap between germline ends came to 20 bases. CDR3 size: 17 residues. CDR1 is SGHTA, CDR2 FQGNSA, per germline.